This entry is about one T cell receptor beta chain. The entry originates in a study of patients and donors after allogeneic stem cell transplantation. TCRdb re-derived calls from the RT-PCR reads in MiXCR, one entry per CDR3 protein. Of some 200,000 distinct CDR3 sequences listed, around 41% are singletons. The CDR3 totals 17 residues. V dropped 2 bases and J dropped 4; count of bases not matched to a gene: 7. Germline-derived CDR1 and CDR2 are MNHEY and SVGAGI. The sample comprised blood, either unsorted or a sorted T cell fraction (not recorded which). The rearrangement uses TRBV6-5 and TRBJ2-1; 11 nucleotides align to TRBD2. The sequence was obtained from a human donor who was either an allogeneic HSCT recipient or a stem cell or donor lymphocyte infusion donor (not recorded which). It is not recorded whose cells these are; they may come from a transplant donor. The CDR3 loop is CASSYRSGTSGYNEQFF. The CDR3 DNA follows: TGTGCCAGCAGTTACAGATCCGGGACTAGCGGATACAATGAGCAGTTCTTC.